This T cell receptor beta chain was sequenced in a study of CD8 T cells in ankylosing spondylitis. Germline V lookup: CDR1 SQVTM, CDR2 ANQGSEA. The CDR3 covers 13 residues. The J segment lost 7 bases and the V segment lost 7 bases, leaving 6 bases of the junction unmatched. With respect to this clonotype: What it recognizes is unknown.

Making the TCR beta libraries involved quantitative 5'-RACE with molecular barcodes. Using its own MiXCR run on the 5' RACE reads, TCRdb lists one record per CDR3 protein. This repertoire shows a few hundred thousand distinct CDR3 sequences, 20% to 25% found once; its top ten account for roughly a sixth. Study-level findings and limits: Disease-linked clones proved CD8+ and comparatively uncommon in peripheral blood. What appeared characteristic of ankylosing spondylitis blood was a TCR beta motif of 7 or 8 highly homologous variants. In reactive arthritis synovial fluid and blood, some motif variants had been reported before.

The sequence was obtained from a male donor with ankylosing spondylitis. The rearrangement joins TRBV29-1 to TRBJ1-4, with TRBD1 identical over 10 bases. Sequencing used blood, either unsorted or a sorted T cell fraction (not recorded which). The CDR3 nucleotides read TGCAGCGGTTCGGACAGGGGGTTTGAAAAACTGTTTTTT. This sequence encodes CSGSDRGFEKLFF.